These 30 T cell receptor beta chains share one sample of origin, sequenced in a study of beta chain features in type 1 diabetes (dated by TCRdb to the late 2010s). Broader findings and caveats from the paper: In all four CD4+ subsets, TCRB CDR3 length was moderately but significantly shorter in type 1 diabetes patients.

For these receptors, no antigen is known. Library creation used the immunoSEQ multiplex PCR assay. The entire isolated RNA was reverse transcribed using the High Capacity cDNA Reverse Transcription Kit, and thus expressed TCRB transcripts were sequenced. In TCRdb, the immuneACCESS table is reduced to in-frame sequences with V and J assigned. These tables do not hold every clone; where another copy was compared, an unresolved V gene accounts for under half, and the others remain unexplained. Within this sample are about 640,000 clones, with approximately 13% of them counted one time only. The leading ten clones occupy around 0.12% of the sample. The sequencing input was naive CD4+ T cells from blood. According to the study, the label for this sample's cell subset or site signals: true naive CD4+ T cells. Receptor source: a man aged 25 to 40 with type 1 diabetes.

This clone was recorded a few times. The rearrangement uses TRBV5-1 and TRBJ2-3, with 9 bases fitting TRBD1. The V and J ends lost 4 bases and 2 bases, in that order; junction bases with no gene match: 5. Germline V gives CDR1 SGHRS, CDR2 YFSETQ. The CDR3 spans 15 residues. The chain's CDR3 is CASSRGQGFTDTQYF. As DNA, the CDR3 is TGCGCCAGCAGCCGGGGACAGGGATTCACAGATACGCAGTATTTT.

This clone appeared a few times. The chain employs TRBV28 and TRBJ1-1; TRBD1 matches at 7 bases. Germline-derived CDR1 and CDR2 are MDHEN and SYDVKM. Trimming took 8 bases from V and 3 from J; bases not matched to a gene: 3. CDR3 length: 12 amino acids. Here the CDR3 reads CASEGAYTEAFF. The CDR3 DNA reads as TGTGCCAGCGAGGGGGCCTACACTGAAGCTTTCTTT. Full variable domain (missing parts from reference TRBV28 and TRBJ1-1): DVKVTQSSRYLVKRTGEKVFLECVQDMDHENMFWYRQDPGLGLRLIYFSYDVKMKEKGDIPEGYSVSREKKERFSLILESASTNQTSMYLCASEGAYTEAFFGQGTRLTVV.

The genes are TRBV4-3 and TRBJ1-2; D remains unclear. The CDR3 has 16 amino acids. Between the trimmed V and J ends, which lost 2 bases and 2 bases, there was a span of 15 bases. CDR1 is LGHNA and CDR2 is YSLEER in the germline V gene. Here the CDR3 reads CASSQTTLLGNYGYTF. DNA of the CDR3: TGCGCCAGCAGCCAAACGACGTTATTAGGGAACTATGGCTACACCTTC.

V usage is TRBV4-3 and J usage is TRBJ1-3; D is perhaps TRBD1 (5 bases). Trimming pared 0 bases from V and 9 bases from J, leaving 12 bases between. Per germline, CDR1 LGHNA and CDR2 YSLEER. This CDR3 has 14 residues. CDR3 coding DNA: TGCGCCAGCAGCCAAGATCTTCAGCAGGGCACCATATATTTT. Residues: CASSQDLQQGTIYF.

The table lists this clone with a few counts. The chain has TRBV7-2 and TRBJ2-3; TRBD1 matches 8 bases. V lost 3 bases, J lost 6 bases, and 8 bases stayed unmatched. The length of the CDR3 is 15 residues. Looked up from germline, CDR1 is SGHTA and CDR2 is FQGNSA. The DNA for the CDR3 is TGTGCCAGCAGCTTCAGGGGGCCCACGGTTGATACGCAGTATTTT. Amino acid sequence: CASSFRGPTVDTQYF.

This clone was seen a few times. This rearrangement joins TRBV9 to TRBJ2-5; weak D call: TRBD2 (6 bases). Looked up from germline, CDR1 is SGDLS and CDR2 is YYNGEE. The CDR3 length is 15 residues. The ends were cut back, 3 bases at V and 5 bases at J, with 17 bases in the middle. CDR3 in DNA: TGTGCCAGCAGCGCGTTCGGGGGAAAAGAGGAGACCCAGTACTTC. Protein: CASSAFGGKEETQYF.

CDR3 amino acids: CASSPQPAGGQETQYF. CDR3 sequence (DNA): TGTGCCAGCAGCCCTCAACCAGCGGGGGGACAAGAGACCCAGTACTTC. V is TRBV7-2 and J is TRBJ2-5; 9 positions agree with TRBD2. The CDR3 is 16 amino acids. Unmatched junction bases numbered 9, after V lost 5 bases and J lost 2 bases. Germline V gene data show CDR1 as SGHTA and CDR2 as FQGNSA.

V gene TRBV28 combines with J gene TRBJ2-5; TRBD2 matches at 7 bases. V gave up 5 bases and J gave up 2 bases; unmatched junction bases: 5. CDR1 and CDR2 (germline): MDHEN, SYDVKM. The CDR3 runs 14 residues. This CDR3 is CASSPSSGQETQYF. The CDR3 DNA follows: TGTGCCAGCAGTCCCTCTAGCGGTCAAGAGACCCAGTACTTC.

This clone was observed a handful of times. The chain recombines TRBV5-7 with TRBJ1-5, with 9 bases identical to TRBD1. TRBV5-7 is identified as an open reading frame with a role that is uncertain. V dropped 1 base and J dropped 4; count of bases not matched to a gene: 3. The CDR3 spans 15 residues. The CDR3 loop reads CASSLSGTGNQPQHF. In DNA, the CDR3 is TGTGCCAGCAGCTTGTCGGGGACAGGGAATCAGCCCCAGCATTTT.

This clone has a count of ten or more. The rearrangement links TRBV7-9 to TRBJ2-3; D uncertain. This CDR3 is built from 15 residues. Germline lookup yields CDR1 SEHNR and CDR2 FQNEAQ (reference sequence). Trimming shortened V by 6 bases and J by 2 bases, and 15 bases separated the two germline ends. The CDR3 spells CASSPSTTVTDTQYF. The CDR3, as DNA: TGTGCCAGCAGTCCTTCGACAACCGTCACAGATACGCAGTATTTT.

This clone was observed a handful of times. V gene TRBV6-1 combines with J gene TRBJ1-2; possible D gene TRBD1, 5 bases. This CDR3 spans 11 amino acids. Germline loops: CDR1 MNHNS, CDR2 SASEGT. Trimming shortened V by 8 bases and J by 5 bases, and 9 bases separated the two germline ends. CDR3 sequence (DNA): TGTGCCAGCTCGGGACTTTATGGCTACACCTTC. The encoded protein is CASSGLYGYTF.

The V call is TRBV12-5, the J call TRBJ2-3, with D perhaps matching TRBD2 (6 bases). This CDR3 is 12 amino acids long. V lost 5 bases and J 5 bases, leaving 8 bases between the germline ends. Germline V CDR1 and CDR2: LGHNT, FRNRAP. For the CDR3, the DNA is TGTGCTAGTGGTCCCGGGGGAGATACGCAGTATTTT. It encodes CASGPGGDTQYF.

This chain links TRBV7-2 with TRBJ1-5; 9 nucleotides line up with TRBD1. V was pared by 2 bases and J by 7 bases, with 3 bases of the junction left unmatched. CDR3 length: 14 amino acids. Germline assignment: CDR1 SGHTA and CDR2 FQGNSA. The CDR3 DNA sequence: TGTGCCAGCAGCTTAAGCGGACAGGGGCAGCCCCAGCATTTT. As protein: CASSLSGQGQPQHF.

V is TRBV5-1 and J is TRBJ2-7, with 7 bases identical to TRBD1. Germline V gene data show CDR1 as SGHRS and CDR2 as YFSETQ. The CDR3 length is 14 residues. Trimming cost V 0 bases and J 2 bases; bases outside gene matches: 2. Written as DNA, the CDR3 is TGCGCCAGCAGCTTGGAGGACAGGACCTACGAGCAGTACTTC. It translates to CASSLEDRTYEQYF.

This clone has just a few counts. The V and J genes are TRBV19 and TRBJ1-2; 8 bases map to TRBD1. Germline V CDR1 and CDR2: LNHDA, SQIVND (reference sequence). The CDR3 is 14 amino acids. V was clipped by 2 bases and J by 4 bases; unmatched bases: 3. CDR3: CASSIRTGSYGYTF. CDR3 DNA sequence: TGTGCCAGTAGTATAAGGACAGGGAGCTATGGCTACACCTTC.

This clone was seen a few times. This chain links TRBV10-3 with TRBJ2-7; 8 bases line up with TRBD1. The germline V gene encodes CDR1 ENHRY and CDR2 SYGVKD. This CDR3 spans 12 amino acids. V shed 8 bases, J shed 5 bases, and the junction held 5 bases outside the gene matches. The CDR3 sequence is CAIRAGGNEQYF. CDR3 nucleotides: TGTGCCATCCGGGCAGGGGGCAACGAGCAGTACTTC.

The chain couples TRBV28 to TRBJ2-7; D not resolved. The CDR3 contains 12 residues. CDR1 and CDR2 (germline): MDHEN, SYDVKM. V shed 6 bases and J shed 3 bases, with 9 bases lying between them. The CDR3 coding sequence is TGTGCCAGCAGCTTAAAATTCTACGAGCAGTACTTC. Protein sequence: CASSLKFYEQYF.

This clone appeared a few times. Here the CDR3 reads CASSLGDRTAYNEQFF. The CDR3 bases are TGCGCCAGCAGCTTGGGGGACAGGACAGCCTACAATGAGCAGTTCTTC. The V call is TRBV5-1, the J call TRBJ2-1, with 8 nucleotides matching TRBD1. The CDR3 is 16 residues long. Germline V gene data show CDR1 as SGHRS and CDR2 as YFSETQ. V dropped 0 bases and J dropped 2; count of bases not matched to a gene: 4.

This clone was observed a few times. The gene calls are TRBV5-4 and TRBJ2-7; tentatively, D is TRBD1 (6 bases). The CDR3 has 15 residues. CDR1 SGHNT and CDR2 YYREEE come from the germline V gene (reference sequence). Between the trimmed V and J ends, which lost 0 bases and 3 bases, there was a span of 13 bases. The CDR3 region has the DNA TGTGCCAGCAGCTTGGCAGGGGCCACGCGCTACGAGCAGTACTTC. Its translation is CASSLAGATRYEQYF.

The sample holds a few counts of this clone. The genes are TRBV5-6 and TRBJ2-3; no firm D call. With 0 bases removed from V and 2 bases from J, the gap between germline ends came to 4 bases. The CDR3 loop spans 13 amino acids. Germline lookup yields CDR1 SGHDT and CDR2 YYEEEE. CDR3 sequence reads: CASSLGNTDTQYF. The CDR3 bases are TGTGCCAGCAGCTTGGGTAACACAGATACGCAGTATTTT.

In regard to this clone: Additional DNA sequences in this sample encode the identical CDR3. The genes are TRBV5-6 and TRBJ1-4; D is possibly TRBD1 (6 bases). There are 14 residues in the CDR3. Germline CDR1 and CDR2: SGHDT and YYEEEE. Trimming removed 2 bases from V and 3 bases from J, with 8 bases in between. CDR3: CASSFGQPNEKLFF. In DNA, the CDR3 is TGTGCCAGCAGCTTCGGACAGCCTAATGAAAAACTGTTTTTT.

In its sample, this clone was seen a few times. CDR3 protein: CASSSNLETQYF. The CDR3 DNA is TGTGCCAGCAGCTCAAATTTAGAGACCCAGTACTTC. The genes are TRBV7-2 and TRBJ2-5; D uncertain. The germline gives CDR1 SGHTA, CDR2 FQGNSA. The CDR3 is 12 amino acids. The germline V and J ends were trimmed by 4 bases and 4 bases, with 7 bases remaining between them.

This chain uses TRBV2 with TRBJ1-6; no firm D call. CDR1 and CDR2 (germline): SNHLY, FYNNEI. The CDR3 runs 13 residues. V lost 7 bases and J 8 bases, leaving 12 bases between the germline ends. Here the CDR3 reads CASTPAVHSPLHF. The CDR3 bases are TGTGCCAGCACTCCGGCGGTGCATTCACCCCTCCACTTT. Full variable domain (remainder filled in from reference TRBV2 and TRBJ1-6): EPEVTQTPSHQVTQMGQEVILRCVPISNHLYFYWYRQILGQKVEFLVSFYNNEISEKSEIFDDQFSVERPDGSNFTLKIRSTKLEDSAMYFCASTPAVHSPLHFGNGTRLTVT.

This clone turned up a few times. The V gene is TRBV21-1, the J gene TRBJ1-4. TRBV21-1 is flagged as a pseudogene. CDR3 size: 15 residues. As DNA, the CDR3 is TGTGCCAGCAGCGGAGTGGGGTATCGAGGAGAAAAACTGTTTTTT. The encoded protein is CASSGVGYRGEKLFF.

The chain uses TRBV11-3 and TRBJ2-3; TRBD2 matches at 9 bases. V lost 5 bases and J lost 5; bases outside the gene matches: 11. Germline V gene sequence: CDR1 SGHNT, CDR2 YENEEA. The CDR3 is 16 residues long. CDR3 in amino acids: CASSQRAGGRQDTQYF. The CDR3 DNA reads TGTGCCAGCAGCCAAAGAGCGGGGGGCCGCCAAGATACGCAGTATTTT.

The V and J genes are TRBV7-2 and TRBJ1-5; 7 nucleotides match TRBD1. Germline CDR1 is SGHTA and CDR2 is FQGNSA. V lost 5 bases, J lost 9 bases, and 7 bases stayed unmatched. The length of the CDR3 is 13 residues. The CDR3 loop is CASSPDREGPQHF. For the CDR3, the DNA is TGTGCCAGCAGCCCCGACAGGGAAGGGCCCCAGCATTTT.

This clone was counted between two and nine times. V is TRBV20-1 and J is TRBJ2-5; tentative D call: TRBD2 (6 bases). Germline V CDR1 and CDR2: DFQATT, SNEGSKA (reference sequence). The CDR3 runs to 11 residues. Trimming shortened V by 7 bases and J by 9 bases, and 15 bases separated the two germline ends. CDR3 bases: TGCAGTGTACTAGCCCCTGGGGCCCAGTACTTC. It translates to CSVLAPGAQYF.

The V gene is TRBV6-5, the J gene TRBJ2-5; D gene ambiguous. Germline V gene sequence: CDR1 MNHEY, CDR2 SVGAGI. The V end was cut by 6 bases, the J end by 3 bases, with 17 bases between. CDR3 size: 15 residues. CDR3 sequence reads: CASSYGGRRKETQYF. DNA for the CDR3: TGTGCCAGCAGCTACGGCGGACGGAGAAAAGAGACCCAGTACTTC.

This chain uses TRBV7-2 with TRBJ2-7, with no clear D. This CDR3 comprises 16 residues. Germline-derived CDR1 and CDR2 are SGHTA and FQGNSA. Trimming left V 1 base short and J 5 bases short, with 18 bases between. The CDR3 DNA sequence: TGTGCCAGCAGCTTAGTAGGGATTGGGAACGATGACGAGCAGTACTTC. Protein sequence: CASSLVGIGNDDEQYF.

Points on this clone: The junction differs from germline at one of its ends, possibly a read error. This rearrangement joins TRBV7-7 to TRBJ1-3; no clear D gene. The CDR3 length is 12 residues. Germline V gene data show CDR1 as SSHAT and CDR2 as FNYEAQ (reference sequence). The CDR3 bases are TGTGCTAGCAGCTTAGATGGAAACACCATATATTTT. Amino acids: CASSLDGNTIYF. Full variable domain (outside the CDR3, taken from reference TRBV7-7 and TRBJ1-3): GAGVSQSPRYKVTKRGQDVTLRCDPISSHATLYWYQQALGQGPEFLTYFNYEAQPDKSGLPSDRFSAERPEGSISTLTIQRTEQRDSAMYRCASSLDGNTIYFGEGSWLTVV.